This T cell receptor (beta chain) was identified during a study of shared clonotypes between healthy human individuals. Germline V gene lookup returns CDR1 KGHSH and CDR2 LQKENI. Trimming took off 2 bases at V and 4 bases at J, with 11 bases between the two ends. The CDR3 length is 14 residues. The data were produced by immunoSEQ multiplex PCR, yet TCRdb's version contains in-frame clones alone and is incomplete. The data show millions of clones, 90% to 95% seen once. The TCR was taken from a man between 18 and 35 years old in good health. The sequenced sample was naive CD4+ T cells sorted from blood. Subset reported: CD45RA+ positively selected. This sequence joins TRBV18 and TRBJ1-1; weak D call: TRBD1 (5 bases). The CDR3 DNA reads as TGTGCCAGCTCACCATCTGGGGACCCCACTGAAGCTTTCTTT. Protein product: CASSPSGDPTEAFF.